These 26 T cell receptor beta chains share one sample of origin, sequenced in a study of cytomegalovirus exposure and HLA in healthy donors. The primer mix had 60 Vbeta and 13 Jbeta primers. Only in-frame clones appear in the TCRdb table, and some are missing; sequencing was by immunoSEQ multiplex PCR. The sample has fewer than 100,000 clones; around three quarters are singletons. Sequencing was performed on PBMCs. These receptors all come from a man in his sixties in good health and CMV-seropositive.

The chain couples TRBV25-1 to TRBJ2-1, with a tentative D call TRBD1 (6 bases). Germline V gives CDR1 MGHDK, CDR2 SYGVNS. The V gene lost 3 bases and the J gene lost 4 bases, with 7 bases spanning the gap. This CDR3 has 13 residues. In DNA form, the CDR3 reads TGTGCCAGCAGTGAGACAGGTTACAATGAGCAGTTCTTC. It translates to CASSETGYNEQFF. Full variable domain (rest looked up from reference TRBV25-1 and TRBJ2-1): EADIYQTPRYLVIGTGKKITLECSQTMGHDKMYWYQQDPGMELHLIHYSYGVNSTEKGDLSSESTVSRIRTEHFPLTLESARPSHTSQYLCASSETGYNEQFFGPGTRLTVL.

This chain connects TRBV6-6 to TRBJ1-6, with D perhaps TRBD1 (6 bases). Germline V gene data show CDR1 as MNHNY and CDR2 as SVGAGI (reference sequence). The CDR3 consists of 16 residues. Trimming took 2 bases from V and 5 from J, leaving 13 bases between them. The CDR3 nucleotides are TGTGCCAGCAGTTACCCGACAGGAGGAAATAATTCACCCCTCCACTTT. Amino acids: CASSYPTGGNNSPLHF.

This sequence joins TRBV2 and TRBJ1-2; a possible D gene is TRBD1 (6 bases). With 0 bases removed from V and 6 bases from J, the gap between germline ends came to 14 bases. From germline, CDR1 is SNHLY and CDR2 FYNNEI. CDR3 size: 15 residues. CDR3 amino acids: CASSEARNRVDGYTF. The CDR3 DNA reads TGTGCCAGCAGTGAAGCGCGGAACAGGGTAGATGGCTACACCTTC. Variable domain in full (rest from reference TRBV2 and TRBJ1-2): EPEVTQTPSHQVTQMGQEVILRCVPISNHLYFYWYRQILGQKVEFLVSFYNNEISEKSEIFDDQFSVERPDGSNFTLKIRSTKLEDSAMYFCASSEARNRVDGYTFGSGTRLTVV.

CDR3: CASSERTPGQTYEQYF. CDR3 nucleotides: TGTGCCAGCAGTGAACGAACCCCGGGACAAACCTACGAGCAGTACTTC. The chain recombines TRBV6-1 with TRBJ2-7, with a possible D match to TRBD1 (6 bases). V dropped 2 bases and J dropped 2 bases, with 16 bases sitting between them. The CDR3 is 16 residues long. The germline V gene has CDR1 MNHNS and CDR2 SASEGT.

The chain combines TRBV7-8 with TRBJ1-3; a weak D match, TRBD1 (5 bases). CDR3 length: 15 residues. CDR1 is SGHVS, CDR2 FQNEAQ, per germline. V was cut by 5 bases and J by 1 base, with 12 bases left in between. The CDR3 spells CASSQTGGSGNTIYF. The CDR3 DNA follows: TGTGCCAGCAGCCAAACCGGGGGATCTGGAAACACCATATATTTT. The full variable domain, its missing parts supplied by reference TRBV7-8 and TRBJ1-3, is GAGVSQSPRYKVAKRGQDVALRCDPISGHVSLFWYQQALGQGPEFLTYFQNEAQLDKSGLPSDRFFAERPEGSVSTLKIQRTQQEDSAVYLCASSQTGGSGNTIYFGEGSWLTVV.

This sequence joins TRBV19 and TRBJ1-3; TRBD1 matches at 9 bases. This CDR3 has 14 amino acids. Germline CDR1 reads LNHDA; CDR2 reads SQIVND (reference sequence). The J segment lost 2 bases and the V segment lost 10 bases, leaving 6 bases of the junction unmatched. CDR3 protein: CATSRDRAGNTIYF. CDR3 sequence (DNA): TGTGCCACCTCTCGGGACAGGGCTGGAAACACCATATATTTT.

The rearrangement uses TRBV15 and TRBJ2-7, with 11 bases aligning to TRBD2. The CDR3 loop spans 15 amino acids. After removal of 4 bases from V and 1 base from J, the junction contained 3 bases not matched to a gene. Germline CDR1 and CDR2: LNHNV and YYDKDF (reference sequence). The CDR3 DNA sequence: TGTGCCACCAGCAAGGGACTAGCGGATTCCTACGAGCAGTACTTC. This sequence encodes CATSKGLADSYEQYF.

The chain couples TRBV14 to TRBJ1-6, with TRBD1 matching over 7 bases. V shed 4 bases, J shed 6 bases, and the junction held 0 bases outside the gene matches. This CDR3 spans 13 amino acids. CDR1 is SGHDN, CDR2 FVKESK, per germline. CDR3 sequence: CASSRDSNSPLHF. The CDR3 nucleotides are TGTGCCAGCAGCCGGGACAGTAATTCACCCCTCCACTTT.

V usage is TRBV7-9 and J usage is TRBJ1-1; unclear D gene. The germline gives CDR1 SEHNR, CDR2 FQNEAQ (reference sequence). Trimming stripped 5 bases from V and 1 base from J, with 8 bases between. The CDR3 covers 13 residues. In nucleotides, the CDR3 is TGTGCCAGCAGCAAACAGAAGAACACTGAAGCTTTCTTT. This codes for CASSKQKNTEAFF.

The gene calls are TRBV29-1 and TRBJ2-7; D remains unclear. V was pared by 5 bases and J by 1 base, with 6 bases between. The length of the CDR3 is 11 residues. Germline V lookup: CDR1 SQVTM, CDR2 ANQGSEA. In DNA, the CDR3 is TGCAGCGTTCGCAGGTCCTACGAGCAGTACTTC. Translation: CSVRRSYEQYF.

This chain uses TRBV6-1 with TRBJ2-5; D gene ambiguous. Germline V gene data show CDR1 as MNHNS and CDR2 as SASEGT. V dropped 7 bases and J dropped 0 bases, with 6 bases sitting between them. CDR3 size: 12 residues. The CDR3 DNA sequence: TGTGCCAGCAAAGAGTACCAAGAGACCCAGTACTTC. Translation: CASKEYQETQYF.

The chain uses TRBV5-1 and TRBJ1-4; D might be TRBD1 (6 bases). V lost 3 bases, J lost 8 bases, and 20 bases lay in between. CDR1 and CDR2 (germline): SGHRS, YFSETQ. CDR3 length: 16 residues. The CDR3 spells CASSSTVDTGIEKLFF. In nucleotides, the CDR3 is TGCGCCAGCAGCTCGACGGTGGATACAGGGATCGAAAAACTGTTTTTT.

Here the CDR3 DNA reads TGTGCCAGCAGCCGCCGGGCGGGGGAGGATACGCAGTATTTT. It codes for CASSRRAGEDTQYF. The J gene is TRBJ2-3, the V gene TRBV6-4; 7 bases fit TRBD2. The germline V gene encodes CDR1 MRHNA and CDR2 SNTAGT. Trimming took 6 bases from V and 6 from J; bases not matched to a gene: 9. The CDR3 extends over 14 amino acids.

The table lists this clone with a few counts. V and J are TRBV11-2 and TRBJ1-6; D is undetermined. From germline, CDR1 is SGHAT and CDR2 FQNNGV. Trimming cost V 1 base and J 11 bases, with 12 bases left between them. The CDR3 is 14 residues long. The CDR3 region is CASSLVDPRAPLHF. The CDR3 coding sequence is TGTGCCAGCAGCTTAGTAGATCCCCGGGCACCCCTCCACTTT.

V usage is TRBV11-2 and J usage is TRBJ2-1, with 13 bases identical to TRBD2. The CDR3 runs to 15 residues. V gave up 1 base and J gave up 6 bases; unmatched junction bases: 0. Germline V gene sequence: CDR1 SGHAT, CDR2 FQNNGV. The CDR3 DNA follows: TGTGCCAGCAGCTTAGGGACTAGCGGGGGCAATGAGCAGTTCTTC. Translation: CASSLGTSGGNEQFF.

The chain uses TRBV5-1 and TRBJ2-7; TRBD1 aligns across 8 bases. After removal of 5 bases from V and 3 bases from J, the junction contained 10 bases not matched to a gene. CDR1 is SGHRS, CDR2 YFSETQ, per germline. The CDR3 spans 15 residues. Written as DNA, the CDR3 is TGCGCCAGCAGTAGGACCGGGACAGGATACTACGAGCAGTACTTC. Amino acid sequence: CASSRTGTGYYEQYF.

This chain connects TRBV14 to TRBJ2-7, with D possibly being TRBD2 (6 bases). V shed 3 bases and J shed 3 bases, with 12 bases lying between them. Germline V gene lookup returns CDR1 SGHDN and CDR2 FVKESK. The CDR3 totals 14 residues. The CDR3, as DNA: TGTGCCAGCAGCCATCTCGGGGGAAGCTACGAGCAGTACTTC. Encoded protein: CASSHLGGSYEQYF. Variable domain in full (rest from reference TRBV14 and TRBJ2-7): EAGVTQFPSHSVIEKGQTVTLRCDPISGHDNLYWYRRVMGKEIKFLLHFVKESKQDESGMPNNRFLAERTGGTYSTLKVQPAELEDSGVYFCASSHLGGSYEQYFGPGTRLTVT.

The chain recombines TRBV19 with TRBJ2-7, with D perhaps matching TRBD1 (6 bases). V shed 7 bases and J shed 1 base, with 11 bases lying between them. CDR1 is LNHDA and CDR2 is SQIVND in the germline V gene (reference sequence). The CDR3 sequence is 13 residues long. CDR3 sequence reads: CASNREPSYEQYF. In nucleotides, the CDR3 is TGTGCCAGTAACAGGGAGCCGTCCTACGAGCAGTACTTC.

This clone was found a few times. The rearrangement links TRBV9 to TRBJ2-5, with TRBD2 matching 10 bases. This CDR3 is built from 15 residues. Germline V gene sequence: CDR1 SGDLS, CDR2 YYNGEE. The V and J ends lost 0 bases and 5 bases, in that order; junction bases with no gene match: 4. In DNA form, the CDR3 reads TGTGCCAGCAGCGTAGACGGAGCGGGAGGGGAGACCCAGTACTTC. Residues: CASSVDGAGGETQYF. Using reference TRBV9 and TRBJ2-5 for the parts outside the CDR3, the full variable domain is DSGVTQTPKHLITATGQRVTLRCSPRSGDLSVYWYQQSLDQGLQFLIQYYNGEERAKGNILERFSAQQFPDLHSELNLSSLELGDSALYFCASSVDGAGGETQYFGPGTRLLVL.

The V and J genes are TRBV28 and TRBJ1-1; 11 nucleotides align to TRBD1. The trim removed 5 bases at V and 2 bases at J, leaving 4 bases unmatched. This CDR3 spans 15 amino acids. Germline values: CDR1 MDHEN, CDR2 SYDVKM. In DNA form, the CDR3 reads TGTGCCAGCAGTCCCGGGACAGGGGGAAACACTGAAGCTTTCTTT. Encoded protein: CASSPGTGGNTEAFF.

The V call is TRBV19, the J call TRBJ2-1; TRBD2 agrees at 7 bases. The germline gives CDR1 LNHDA, CDR2 SQIVND (reference sequence). V shed 3 bases and J 4 bases; nucleotides not matched to a gene: 6. The CDR3 is made up of 15 amino acids. Here the CDR3 reads CASSIYGGTYNEQFF. CDR3 DNA sequence: TGTGCCAGTAGTATCTACGGGGGGACGTACAATGAGCAGTTCTTC.

The CDR3, as DNA: TGCGCCAGCAGCTACGGACTAGCCTCAGATACGCAGTATTTT. Protein sequence: CASSYGLASDTQYF. The genes are TRBV5-1 and TRBJ2-3, with 8 bases that match TRBD2. Germline V CDR1 and CDR2: SGHRS, YFSETQ. CDR3 length: 14 residues. V was pared by 3 bases and J by 4 bases, with 4 bases of the junction left unmatched. Looking up the rest from reference TRBV5-1 and TRBJ2-3 gives the full variable domain: KAGVTQTPRYLIKTRGQQVTLSCSPISGHRSVSWYQQTPGQGLQFLFEYFSETQRNKGNFPGRFSGRQFSNSRSEMNVSTLELGDSALYLCASSYGLASDTQYFGPGTRLTVL.

This rearrangement joins TRBV7-9 to TRBJ1-2; TRBD1 aligns across 7 bases. This CDR3 comprises 17 residues. Germline values: CDR1 SEHNR, CDR2 FQNEAQ (reference sequence). J lost 0 bases, V lost 5 bases, and 12 bases had no gene match. The CDR3 spells CASSPRQGAPSNYGYTF. DNA of the CDR3: TGTGCCAGCAGCCCCAGACAGGGAGCCCCTTCTAACTATGGCTACACCTTC. Full variable domain (outside the CDR3, taken from reference TRBV7-9 and TRBJ1-2): DTGVSQNPRHKITKRGQNVTFRCDPISEHNRLYWYRQTLGQGPEFLTYFQNEAQLEKSRLLSDRFSAERPKGSFSTLEIQRTEQGDSAMYLCASSPRQGAPSNYGYTFGSGTRLTVV.

The genes are TRBV29-1 and TRBJ1-1; the D gene is possibly TRBD1 (6 bases). The germline V gene encodes CDR1 SQVTM and CDR2 ANQGSEA. Trimming removed 5 bases from V and 1 base from J, with 11 bases in between. CDR3 size: 13 residues. The CDR3 loop reads CSVLRQANTEAFF. The CDR3 region has the DNA TGCAGCGTTCTTAGACAGGCGAACACTGAAGCTTTCTTT.

This chain connects TRBV5-1 to TRBJ2-5, with TRBD1 matching over 8 bases. With the DNA end fitting TRBJ2-7 better, the J assignment may be wrong. Germline CDR1 is SGHRS and CDR2 is YFSETQ. The CDR3 is 13 residues long. The CDR3 DNA follows: TGCGCCAGCAGCCCGGACAGGGCGTACGAGCAGTACTTC. Amino acids: CASSPDRAYEQYF.

The chain links TRBV11-3 to TRBJ2-1; a possible D gene is TRBD1 (5 bases). Germline CDR1 reads SGHNT; CDR2 reads YENEEA. Trimming stripped 3 bases from V and 6 bases from J, with 15 bases between. CDR3 length: 15 residues. In DNA form, the CDR3 reads TGTGCCAGCAGCTTCCGACAGCAACCAACCAATGAGCAGTTCTTC. Its translation is CASSFRQQPTNEQFF.